What follows are 22 T cell receptor beta chains derived from one specimen sequenced in a study of blood T cell repertoires in COVID-19. Clones were read by immunoSEQ multiplex PCR, and TCRdb kept only the in-frame ones, dropping some. The repertoire holds some 160,000 clones, with about four fifths as singletons. The sequencing input was peripheral blood. Every receptor here comes from a woman over 75 with acute or convalescent COVID-19.

There are a few counts of this clone. The chain is built from TRBV27 and TRBJ1-6, with 7 bases aligning to TRBD1. Germline V gene lookup returns CDR1 MNHEY and CDR2 SMNVEV (reference sequence). The CDR3 runs to 15 residues. V shed 0 bases and J 7 bases; nucleotides not matched to a gene: 3. This chain's CDR3 is CASSLSGQRNSPLHF. The CDR3, as DNA: TGTGCCAGCAGTTTATCGGGACAGAGAAATTCACCCCTCCACTTT.

This clone was counted once. The chain employs TRBV29-1 and TRBJ1-2; possibly TRBD1 for D (6 bases). Germline V CDR1 and CDR2: SQVTM, ANQGSEA. CDR3 length: 13 residues. V gave up 3 bases and J gave up 4 bases, with 12 bases separating them. CDR3 protein: CSVEVGGGYGYTF. In DNA, the CDR3 is TGCAGCGTTGAGGTGGGAGGGGGCTATGGCTACACCTTC.

The chain couples TRBV5-1 to TRBJ1-2, with 9 bases matching TRBD1. V lost 5 bases to trimming and J lost 7 bases; unmatched junction nucleotides: 9. The CDR3 runs 14 residues. CDR1 and CDR2 (germline): SGHRS, YFSETQ. This CDR3 reads CASSLHGTGIGYTF. The CDR3, as DNA: TGCGCCAGCAGTTTACACGGGACAGGGATTGGCTACACCTTC. The variable domain in full, with the rest retrieved from reference TRBV5-1 and TRBJ1-2, is KAGVTQTPRYLIKTRGQQVTLSCSPISGHRSVSWYQQTPGQGLQFLFEYFSETQRNKGNFPGRFSGRQFSNSRSEMNVSTLELGDSALYLCASSLHGTGIGYTFGSGTRLTVV.

V and J are TRBV30 and TRBJ2-7, with TRBD2 matching over 9 bases. Germline V gene sequence: CDR1 GTSNPN, CDR2 SVGIG (reference sequence). The CDR3 has 13 amino acids. V dropped 0 bases and J dropped 6; count of bases not matched to a gene: 3. CDR3 in amino acids: CAWSVLAGLEQYF. CDR3 DNA sequence: TGTGCCTGGAGTGTGCTAGCGGGGCTCGAGCAGTACTTC.

This sequence joins TRBV2 and TRBJ2-6; 7 bases match TRBD1. Per germline, CDR1 SNHLY and CDR2 FYNNEI. Trimming cost V 7 bases and J 0 bases; bases outside gene matches: 6. This CDR3 spans 16 amino acids. CDR3 bases: TGTGCCAGCACTAAGACAGGGAGCTCTGGGGCCAACGTCCTGACTTTC. Translation: CASTKTGSSGANVLTF.

The J gene is TRBJ1-1, the V gene TRBV27; 7 bases line up with TRBD1. The germline V gene encodes CDR1 MNHEY and CDR2 SMNVEV (reference sequence). Trimming at V came to 7 bases and at J to 6 bases, leaving 11 bases not matched to a gene. The CDR3 is 14 amino acids. In nucleotides, the CDR3 is TGTGCCAGCACCCCCGACAGGGTTCGCTCTGAAGCTTTCTTT. This translates into CASTPDRVRSEAFF.

This chain joins TRBV27 and TRBJ1-2; the D is unclear. V dropped 6 bases and J dropped 8 bases, with 19 bases sitting between them. CDR3 size: 14 residues. Germline CDR1 reads MNHEY; CDR2 reads SMNVEV (reference sequence). CDR3 protein: CASSTRAGAWGYTF. The CDR3 bases are TGTGCCAGCAGCACTCGCGCGGGAGCCTGGGGCTACACCTTC.

The chain uses TRBV7-9 and TRBJ2-7; 7 bases are a match to TRBD1. The germline CDR1 and CDR2 sequences are SEHNR and FQNEAQ (reference sequence). CDR3 size: 14 residues. Trimming at V came to 4 bases and at J to 6 bases, leaving 9 bases not matched to a gene. CDR3: CASSSGQTRGEQYF. DNA for the CDR3: TGTGCCAGCAGCTCGGGACAGACGAGGGGCGAGCAGTACTTC.

This clone was recorded a few times. The V gene is TRBV10-3, the J gene TRBJ2-3, with 9 bases identical to TRBD2. V was pared by 4 bases and J by 5 bases, with 4 bases of the junction left unmatched. The CDR3 extends over 14 amino acids. The germline CDR1 and CDR2 sequences are ENHRY and SYGVKD. CDR3: CAISVQRGEDTQYF. The CDR3 nucleotides read TGTGCCATCAGTGTGCAGCGGGGGGAAGATACGCAGTATTTT.

The rearrangement joins TRBV19 to TRBJ2-7; 11 nucleotides align to TRBD2. The V segment lost 7 bases and the J segment 4 bases; nucleotides outside the gene matches: 9. This CDR3 has 15 amino acids. Germline lookup yields CDR1 LNHDA and CDR2 SQIVND (reference sequence). The DNA for the CDR3 is TGTGCCAGTACCGGGACTAGCGGAGCTCGGTACGAGCAGTACTTC. Amino acid sequence: CASTGTSGARYEQYF.

The gene calls are TRBV3-1 (or the pseudogene TRBV3-2) and TRBJ2-2, with D maybe TRBD2 (6 bases). Germline V lookup: CDR1 LGHDT, CDR2 YNNKEL (reference sequence). With 4 bases removed from V and 6 bases from J, the gap between germline ends came to 6 bases. The CDR3 extends over 12 amino acids. The CDR3: CASSRLAGELFF. The CDR3 DNA reads as TGTGCCAGCAGCCGACTAGCCGGGGAGCTGTTTTTT.

The V call is TRBV23-1, the J call TRBJ2-5; 8 positions match TRBD1. TRBV23-1 belongs to the ORF category, with a function that is uncertain. This CDR3 spans 15 amino acids. Trimming took 3 bases from V and 6 from J; bases not matched to a gene: 9. The CDR3 loop reads CASSHAGQGRKTQYF. The CDR3 coding sequence is TGCGCCAGCAGTCACGCCGGACAGGGAAGGAAGACCCAGTACTTC.

This sequence joins TRBV28 and TRBJ2-3, with 9 positions matching TRBD2. The CDR3 extends over 15 amino acids. With V trimmed by 10 bases and J by 5 bases, 13 bases remained unmatched. Germline V CDR1 and CDR2: MDHEN, SYDVKM. CDR3: CATQGLARTQDTQYF. CDR3 DNA sequence: TGTGCCACCCAGGGACTAGCTAGGACTCAAGATACGCAGTATTTT.

Written as DNA, the CDR3 is TGTGCCAGCAGCTTATGGCAGGGCGAGCAGTACTTC. Translation: CASSLWQGEQYF. V usage is TRBV7-9 and J usage is TRBJ2-7; tentative D call: TRBD1 (5 bases). Trimming stripped 2 bases from V and 6 bases from J, with 8 bases between. The CDR3 has 12 amino acids. Looked up from germline, CDR1 is SEHNR and CDR2 is FQNEAQ (reference sequence).

This chain links TRBV5-1 with TRBJ1-2; D ambiguous. The CDR3 extends over 12 amino acids. Germline CDR1 SGHRS, CDR2 YFSETQ. Trimming removed 1 base from V and 8 bases from J, with 9 bases in between. This CDR3 is CASSLTETGYTF. CDR3 sequence (DNA): TGCGCCAGCAGCTTGACAGAGACCGGCTACACCTTC.

The chain carries TRBV21-1 and TRBJ1-2; no check of the table's D call, TRBD1, against the DNA was made. TRBV21-1 is listed as a pseudogene. The CDR3 length is 13 residues. The CDR3 region is CASSKGTAYGYTF. The CDR3, as DNA: TGTGCCAGCAGCAAAGGGACAGCCTATGGCTACACCTTC.

The CDR3 DNA reads TGTGCCAGTAGTATTAACAGAGCAAATCAGCCCCAGCATTTT. Encoded protein: CASSINRANQPQHF. The genes are TRBV19 and TRBJ1-5; no reliable D call. Germline V gene lookup returns CDR1 LNHDA and CDR2 SQIVND (reference sequence). Trimming took off 3 bases at V and 4 bases at J, with 10 bases between the two ends. The CDR3 totals 14 residues.

The chain recombines TRBV5-1 with TRBJ2-2; no clear D gene. Germline V gene lookup returns CDR1 SGHRS and CDR2 YFSETQ. The CDR3 runs 16 residues. V shed 3 bases and J shed 5 bases, with 17 bases lying between them. CDR3 sequence reads: CASSSQVELPTGELFF. CDR3 in DNA: TGCGCCAGCAGCTCGCAGGTGGAACTCCCTACCGGGGAGCTGTTTTTT.

The genes are TRBV5-1 and TRBJ2-5, with 8 bases matching TRBD1. The trim removed 3 bases at V and 5 bases at J, leaving 9 bases unmatched. There are 15 residues in the CDR3. Per the germline V gene, CDR1 is SGHRS and CDR2 is YFSETQ. The chain's CDR3 is CASSYWQGAQETQYF. The CDR3 region has the DNA TGCGCCAGCAGCTACTGGCAGGGGGCGCAGGAGACCCAGTACTTC.

The chain uses TRBV6-5 and TRBJ1-4; D perhaps matches TRBD1 (5 bases). Germline CDR1 is MNHEY and CDR2 is SVGAGI. This CDR3 contains 14 residues. V was cut by 6 bases and J by 4 bases, with 12 bases left in between. CDR3 sequence reads: CASSSGSYNEKLFF. The DNA for the CDR3 is TGTGCCAGCAGCTCAGGGTCTTATAATGAAAAACTGTTTTTT.

A few counts support this clone. The chain is built from TRBV6-6 and TRBJ2-7, with 12 bases lining up with TRBD2. V gave up 5 bases and J gave up 2 bases; unmatched junction bases: 4. CDR3 length equals 15 residues. CDR1 is MNHNY, CDR2 SVGAGI, per germline (reference sequence). In DNA, the CDR3 is TGTGCCAGCAGTGCTAGCGGGAGGGCCGCCTACGAGCAGTACTTC. As protein: CASSASGRAAYEQYF.

The sample holds one count of this clone. The chain is built from TRBV2 and TRBJ1-3; no definite D call. V was shortened by 6 bases and J by 0 bases, with 12 bases between the two germline ends. The V gene's germline CDR1 is SNHLY and CDR2 FYNNEI. This CDR3 spans 15 amino acids. CDR3 residues: CASSKEYYSGNTIYF. CDR3 sequence (DNA): TGTGCCAGCAGCAAAGAGTACTACTCTGGAAACACCATATATTTT.